This T cell receptor (beta chain) was sequenced for a study of shared clonotypes between healthy human individuals. Template for every sorted-subset replicate PCR totaled approximately 200 ng DNA, approximately 30,000 T cell genomes. Repertoires were generated with immunoSEQ multiplex PCR, while TCRdb's copy carries only in-frame clones and drops some. Here the sample spans under 2.5 million clones, approximately 90% being singletons. V shed 5 bases and J shed 2 bases, with 9 bases lying between them. CDR3 size: 13 residues. CDR1 is LNHDA, CDR2 SQIVND, per germline (reference sequence). Regarding the study as a whole: Clonotype sharing levels among donors were expected to vary with sequencing depth.

A word on this clone: Its antigen is unknown. Other DNA sequences in the same sample also yield this CDR3.

Sample: naive CD4+ T cells from PBMCs. Subset of the sample: CD45RA+ positively selected. The rearrangement uses TRBV19 and TRBJ2-5, with D possibly called TRBD1 or TRBD2 (5 bases each). The origin of this receptor is a man aged 18 to 35 in good health. Some clones in this sample may be carry-over from other donors' samples. This CDR3 reads CASSGTGQETQYF. CDR3 nucleotide sequence: TGTGCCAGTAGTGGGACGGGTCAAGAGACCCAGTACTTC.